Below are 20 T cell receptor beta chains sequenced from a single sample in a study of blood T cell repertoires in COVID-19. This table comes from immunoSEQ multiplex PCR, and its TCRdb copy is limited to in-frame clones, with some not included. The sample records fewer than 200,000 clones, about 89% being singletons. The sample comprised peripheral blood. The receptor source for this set is a man aged 18 to 30 who had recovered from COVID-19.

This chain joins TRBV6-1 and TRBJ2-3; 9 bases map to TRBD2. CDR3 length equals 16 residues. Germline values: CDR1 MNHNS, CDR2 SASEGT. Trimming at V came to 2 bases and at J to 5 bases, leaving 8 bases not matched to a gene. This CDR3 reads CASSEFVAGDEDTQYF. The CDR3 nucleotides read TGTGCCAGCAGTGAATTTGTAGCGGGAGACGAAGATACGCAGTATTTT.

The CDR3 region is CASRDQGLDNSPLHF. DNA for the CDR3: TGTGCCAGCAGGGACCAGGGGTTGGATAATTCACCCCTCCACTTT. V is TRBV6-6 and J is TRBJ1-6, with D possibly matching TRBD1 (6 bases). In germline, CDR1 is MNHNY, CDR2 SVGAGI (reference sequence). Between the trimmed V and J ends, which lost 6 bases and 5 bases, there was a span of 14 bases. The CDR3 runs 15 residues.

J is TRBJ2-1 and V is TRBV5-1; perhaps TRBD1 as D (5 bases). Trimming took 5 bases from V and 4 from J, leaving 10 bases between them. CDR1 SGHRS and CDR2 YFSETQ come from the germline V gene. The CDR3 length is 13 residues. CDR3 bases: TGCGCCAGCAGACTCGACAGTTACAATGAGCAGTTCTTC. This sequence encodes CASRLDSYNEQFF.

The J gene is TRBJ1-1, the V gene TRBV11-2, with TRBD1 identical over 7 bases. The CDR3 runs to 14 residues. Germline V gives CDR1 SGHAT, CDR2 FQNNGV. V lost 7 bases and J lost 2; bases outside the gene matches: 7. CDR3 in DNA: TGTGCCAGCACCGCGGACAGGATTAACACTGAAGCTTTCTTT. Its protein is CASTADRINTEAFF.

The V call is TRBV15, the J call TRBJ2-1; 9 bases are shared with TRBD2. The CDR3 sequence is 16 residues long. The ends lost 1 base at V and 8 bases at J; junction bases unmatched: 9. Germline V CDR1 and CDR2: LNHNV, YYDKDF (reference sequence). CDR3 nucleotide sequence: TGTGCCACCAGCAGAGGGAGGCGGGAGGGCCGGGATGAGCAGTTCTTC. It codes for CATSRGRREGRDEQFF.

The table lists this clone with a count of one. The V gene is TRBV6-2 or TRBV6-3, the J gene TRBJ1-4, with D hard to call. V lost 5 bases and J 8 bases, leaving 15 bases between the germline ends. Per germline, CDR1 MNHEY and CDR2 SVGEGT. The CDR3 totals 14 residues. This CDR3 reads CASSISGSWEKLFF. In DNA form, the CDR3 reads TGTGCCAGCAGTATAAGCGGAAGCTGGGAAAAACTGTTTTTT.

The chain recombines TRBV6-5 with TRBJ1-3; no clear D gene. Germline assignment: CDR1 MNHEY and CDR2 SVGAGI. V was clipped by 2 bases and J by 2 bases, with 7 bases between them. The CDR3 runs 14 residues. Here the CDR3 reads CASSYGEAGNTIYF. CDR3 coding DNA: TGTGCCAGCAGTTACGGCGAGGCTGGAAACACCATATATTTT.

This clone was picked up one time. Here the CDR3 reads CASSLGARAYQPQHF. CDR3 in DNA: TGTGCCAGCAGCTTAGGCGCGCGGGCGTATCAGCCCCAGCATTTT. The gene calls are TRBV11-2 and TRBJ1-5; D remains ambiguous. V lost 1 base to trimming and J lost 5 bases, with 12 bases between them. The CDR3 is 15 residues long. CDR1 and CDR2 from the germline V gene are SGHAT and FQNNGV.

V usage is TRBV30 and J usage is TRBJ2-7; weak D call: TRBD1 (5 bases). Germline assignment: CDR1 GTSNPN and CDR2 SVGIG (reference sequence). V was trimmed by 2 bases and J by 6 bases, leaving 23 bases between them. The CDR3 has 16 amino acids. The CDR3 spells CAWSFIDSYGLGEQYF. CDR3 sequence (DNA): TGTGCCTGGAGTTTTATAGACAGCTACGGTTTGGGCGAGCAGTACTTC.

Worth noting for this clone: Within the sample, other DNA sequences also encode this same CDR3. This CDR3 is CASSPDNEQFF. CDR3 sequence (DNA): TGTGCCAGCAGCCCAGACAATGAGCAGTTCTTC. The genes are TRBV7-2 and TRBJ2-1; D is uncertain. CDR1 SGHTA and CDR2 FQGNSA come from the germline V gene. Trimming stripped 5 bases from V and 5 bases from J, with 4 bases between. The CDR3 is made up of 11 amino acids.

The chain has TRBV11-2 and TRBJ2-2; D not resolved. The ends were cut back, 1 base at V and 3 bases at J, with 9 bases in the middle. Germline-derived CDR1 and CDR2 are SGHAT and FQNNGV. CDR3 length: 15 amino acids. The CDR3 region is CASSLAEFDTGELFF. As DNA, the CDR3 is TGTGCCAGCAGCTTAGCCGAGTTTGACACCGGGGAGCTGTTTTTT.

The rearrangement joins TRBV18 to TRBJ1-1; 8 positions match TRBD1. This CDR3 is 14 amino acids long. J lost 4 bases, V lost 6 bases, and 7 bases had no gene match. Germline V CDR1 and CDR2: KGHSH, LQKENI. Here the CDR3 reads CASSPGGAGTEAFF. The CDR3 DNA sequence: TGTGCCAGCTCCCCAGGGGGCGCAGGCACTGAAGCTTTCTTT.

This rearrangement joins TRBV7-8 to TRBJ1-1; no definite D call. Trimming stripped 4 bases from V and 0 bases from J, with 9 bases between. Germline V gives CDR1 SGHVS, CDR2 FQNEAQ. CDR3 length: 14 amino acids. The CDR3 coding sequence is TGTGCCAGCAGCTCATCGTCGGTGAACACTGAAGCTTTCTTT. Its protein product is CASSSSSVNTEAFF.

The V gene is TRBV4-3, the J gene TRBJ2-2; tentative D call: TRBD2 (6 bases). V dropped 1 base and J dropped 0 bases, with 21 bases sitting between them. Germline V gene sequence: CDR1 LGHNA, CDR2 YSLEER. There are 20 residues in the CDR3. The CDR3 coding sequence is TGCGCCAGCAGCCAAGTTCTGGGGACCGCTCAGCGGGCGAACACCGGGGAGCTGTTTTTT. It codes for CASSQVLGTAQRANTGELFF.

The genes are TRBV9 and TRBJ2-6, with 7 positions matching TRBD1. Germline loops: CDR1 SGDLS, CDR2 YYNGEE. The CDR3 is 17 amino acids. V dropped 1 base and J dropped 3; count of bases not matched to a gene: 7. CDR3 DNA: TGTGCCAGCAGCGTACGGAACCGACAGGGTGGGGCCAACGTCCTGACTTTC. It is translated as CASSVRNRQGGANVLTF.

The chain links TRBV7-2 to TRBJ1-5; D unresolved. Germline loops: CDR1 SGHTA, CDR2 FQGNSA. V gave up 5 bases and J gave up 3 bases, with 11 bases separating them. This CDR3 contains 14 residues. In DNA, the CDR3 is TGTGCCAGCAGCAATTCGGTCGACAATCAGCCCCAGCATTTT. It yields the protein CASSNSVDNQPQHF.

CDR3 nucleotide sequence: TGTGCCAGCAGCTTACCGGCCGGGGACGAGCAGTACTTC. It codes for CASSLPAGDEQYF. V gene TRBV7-2 combines with J gene TRBJ2-7; D is perhaps TRBD2 (5 bases). The CDR3 is made up of 13 amino acids. V was cut by 2 bases and J by 5 bases, with 10 bases left in between. Germline V gives CDR1 SGHTA, CDR2 FQGNSA.

This rearrangement joins TRBV5-5 to TRBJ2-5; TRBD1 might be the D (6 bases). Trimming removed 2 bases from V and 2 bases from J, with 25 bases in between. The CDR3 is made up of 19 amino acids. Germline V gives CDR1 SGHKS, CDR2 YYEKEE (reference sequence). The CDR3: CASSFPGAGSEVLQETQYF. The DNA of the CDR3 is TGTGCCAGCAGCTTTCCAGGGGCAGGATCGGAGGTTTTGCAAGAGACCCAGTACTTC.

The chain has TRBV20-1 and TRBJ2-3; tentatively, D is TRBD2 (5 bases). The CDR3 loop spans 14 amino acids. V lost 3 bases and J 7 bases, leaving 17 bases between the germline ends. Germline V gene data show CDR1 as DFQATT and CDR2 as SNEGSKA (reference sequence). The CDR3 DNA reads TGCAGTGCTAGTGGAGGTCCCCCGGCGAATACGCAGTATTTT. Translating gives CSASGGPPANTQYF.

The rearrangement uses TRBV6-5 and TRBJ1-1; D is undetermined. CDR3 length: 14 residues. V shed 6 bases and J shed 2 bases, with 13 bases lying between them. Germline CDR1 MNHEY, CDR2 SVGAGI. CDR3 sequence reads: CASSLSILNTEAFF. The CDR3 DNA reads TGTGCCAGCAGCCTTAGTATACTCAACACTGAAGCTTTCTTT.